This TCR delta chain was recovered during a study of gamma delta lymphoproliferative disorders and STAT genes (dated by TCRdb to 2016 to 2019). Study-level background: Of the 9 Tgammadelta LGLL patients who were sequenced, 4 had symptomatic disease and 5 followed an indolent course. Gamma-chain libraries were prepared from at least 50 ng of genomic DNA using the LymphoTrack Dx TCRG Assay. Delta-chain libraries followed the EuroClonality-NGS working group standard operating procedure, because no corresponding Invivoscribe delta assay was available. Within a larger immunophenotypic and STAT-mutation study, TCR gamma and delta CDR3 repertoires were profiled by deep sequencing in Tgammadelta lymphoproliferative disease patients and healthy controls. The TCR-sequenced pilot group comprised several Tgammadelta large granular lymphocyte leukemia patients and a couple of hepatosplenic T-cell lymphoma patients. To confirm results, a couple of gamma-chain samples and all delta-chain samples were sequenced twice. The study at large found these results: Almost every major gamma and delta clonotype found in patients was public, meaning shared with at least one healthy donor, with just two gamma clonotypes being private to disease. T cells in controls likely covered a range of maturation stages, whereas leukemic cells were skewed toward terminal effectors, which could potentially limit comparisons between patients and controls. The authors noted that NGS specificity may be reduced at low frequencies, so the public or private nature of leukemic clones needs confirmation. Vgamma9-JgammaP and Vdelta2-Ddelta3-Jdelta1 rearrangements dominated major clones in indolent patients but were absent in symptomatic patients, who used less common gene combinations. When whole repertoires were clustered, gamma repertoires from patients formed a group apart from those of healthy controls, but delta repertoires showed no separation between the groups.

There are 21 amino acids in the CDR3, from cysteine to phenylalanine inclusive. Only the CDR3 DNA is retained, 63 bases long and in frame from the first base. The germline V gene sets CDR1 to GEAIGNYY and CDR2 to EKD. Genomic DNA from peripheral blood mononuclear cells isolated from patients and controls was used for TCR sequencing. The sequenced patients had a median age of roughly 65 years and comprised four or five males and six or seven females. Patients were recruited at a single hematology unit in Padova, Italy, and were reclassified according to 2017 WHO criteria for T-LGLL or HSTCL. All patient samples were collected while patients were off therapy or before therapy. In its sample, this clone comes out as medium-sized (0.01 to 0.1%). Which antigen it targets is not known. A far bigger clonotype differs at one base, so this is likely a read error. This sample also contains other DNA sequences that code for the same CDR3.

In both library methods, multiplex PCR was carried out with primers targeting conserved V and J regions of the TCR genes. Purified and pooled amplicons were sequenced on an Illumina MiSeq platform. Processing in the source paper ran as follows. V(D)J alignment, clonotype assembly and translation were done with MiXCR, while functionality assessment and CDR3 repertoire analyses were done with VDJtools. CDR3 was defined according to IMGT, and analyses were limited to productive sequences using functional genes, with ORF genes and pseudogenes excluded. A custom Python script was used to look across all patients and controls for identical amino acid CDR3s belonging to major clonotypes, meaning those with a frequency of >=5%. A one-sided non-parametric Wilcoxon test was used to compare clonotype frequencies between patients and controls. TCRdb reprocessed the public data with the CATT caller; entries with the same nucleotide sequence were combined afterwards. These V and J calls rely on TCRdb rather than the paper's analysis. The sample includes more than 600 delta-chain clones, with 2.8% observed a single time. 96% of the sample lies in the top ten.

This clonotype originated in a human donor with gamma-delta T-cell large granular lymphocyte leukemia. The sequenced sample was blood. The chain uses TRDV2 and TRDJ1; 8 bases in the middle match TRDD3. The DNA sequence is as follows: TGTGCCTGTGACTCAATACTGGGGGCCCTCCGGCGATCCCCGAACACCGATAAACTCATTTTT. Its protein is CACDSILGALRRSPNTDKLIF.